This T cell receptor (beta chain) is from a study of CD8 T cells in ankylosing spondylitis. Study-wide findings and caveats: Certain motif variants had earlier appeared in reactive arthritis synovial fluid and blood. Within matched ankylosing spondylitis synovial fluid, disease-linked clones were reportedly significantly enriched. Relatively rare in peripheral blood, disease-linked clones were also CD8+. Fewer than ten highly homologous variants made up a TCR beta motif, and this motif appeared characteristic of ankylosing spondylitis blood.

Germline V lookup: CDR1 MDHEN, CDR2 SYDVKM. Deletions cut 2 bases from V and 9 bases from J, with 11 bases between. The CDR3 consists of 14 residues. Comments on this clonotype: Antigen unknown.

MiXCR was run by TCRdb on the 5' RACE reads, yielding one entry per CDR3 protein. The table includes around 480,000 distinct CDR3 sequences, 17% detected once. The J gene is TRBJ1-6, the V gene TRBV28, with D uncertain. The clonotype originates from a male donor with ankylosing spondylitis. Sample: blood, either unsorted or a sorted T cell fraction (not recorded which). CDR3 sequence: CASSLAKEGSPLHF. CDR3 nucleotide sequence: TGTGCCAGCAGTTTAGCGAAGGAGGGTTCACCCCTCCACTTT.